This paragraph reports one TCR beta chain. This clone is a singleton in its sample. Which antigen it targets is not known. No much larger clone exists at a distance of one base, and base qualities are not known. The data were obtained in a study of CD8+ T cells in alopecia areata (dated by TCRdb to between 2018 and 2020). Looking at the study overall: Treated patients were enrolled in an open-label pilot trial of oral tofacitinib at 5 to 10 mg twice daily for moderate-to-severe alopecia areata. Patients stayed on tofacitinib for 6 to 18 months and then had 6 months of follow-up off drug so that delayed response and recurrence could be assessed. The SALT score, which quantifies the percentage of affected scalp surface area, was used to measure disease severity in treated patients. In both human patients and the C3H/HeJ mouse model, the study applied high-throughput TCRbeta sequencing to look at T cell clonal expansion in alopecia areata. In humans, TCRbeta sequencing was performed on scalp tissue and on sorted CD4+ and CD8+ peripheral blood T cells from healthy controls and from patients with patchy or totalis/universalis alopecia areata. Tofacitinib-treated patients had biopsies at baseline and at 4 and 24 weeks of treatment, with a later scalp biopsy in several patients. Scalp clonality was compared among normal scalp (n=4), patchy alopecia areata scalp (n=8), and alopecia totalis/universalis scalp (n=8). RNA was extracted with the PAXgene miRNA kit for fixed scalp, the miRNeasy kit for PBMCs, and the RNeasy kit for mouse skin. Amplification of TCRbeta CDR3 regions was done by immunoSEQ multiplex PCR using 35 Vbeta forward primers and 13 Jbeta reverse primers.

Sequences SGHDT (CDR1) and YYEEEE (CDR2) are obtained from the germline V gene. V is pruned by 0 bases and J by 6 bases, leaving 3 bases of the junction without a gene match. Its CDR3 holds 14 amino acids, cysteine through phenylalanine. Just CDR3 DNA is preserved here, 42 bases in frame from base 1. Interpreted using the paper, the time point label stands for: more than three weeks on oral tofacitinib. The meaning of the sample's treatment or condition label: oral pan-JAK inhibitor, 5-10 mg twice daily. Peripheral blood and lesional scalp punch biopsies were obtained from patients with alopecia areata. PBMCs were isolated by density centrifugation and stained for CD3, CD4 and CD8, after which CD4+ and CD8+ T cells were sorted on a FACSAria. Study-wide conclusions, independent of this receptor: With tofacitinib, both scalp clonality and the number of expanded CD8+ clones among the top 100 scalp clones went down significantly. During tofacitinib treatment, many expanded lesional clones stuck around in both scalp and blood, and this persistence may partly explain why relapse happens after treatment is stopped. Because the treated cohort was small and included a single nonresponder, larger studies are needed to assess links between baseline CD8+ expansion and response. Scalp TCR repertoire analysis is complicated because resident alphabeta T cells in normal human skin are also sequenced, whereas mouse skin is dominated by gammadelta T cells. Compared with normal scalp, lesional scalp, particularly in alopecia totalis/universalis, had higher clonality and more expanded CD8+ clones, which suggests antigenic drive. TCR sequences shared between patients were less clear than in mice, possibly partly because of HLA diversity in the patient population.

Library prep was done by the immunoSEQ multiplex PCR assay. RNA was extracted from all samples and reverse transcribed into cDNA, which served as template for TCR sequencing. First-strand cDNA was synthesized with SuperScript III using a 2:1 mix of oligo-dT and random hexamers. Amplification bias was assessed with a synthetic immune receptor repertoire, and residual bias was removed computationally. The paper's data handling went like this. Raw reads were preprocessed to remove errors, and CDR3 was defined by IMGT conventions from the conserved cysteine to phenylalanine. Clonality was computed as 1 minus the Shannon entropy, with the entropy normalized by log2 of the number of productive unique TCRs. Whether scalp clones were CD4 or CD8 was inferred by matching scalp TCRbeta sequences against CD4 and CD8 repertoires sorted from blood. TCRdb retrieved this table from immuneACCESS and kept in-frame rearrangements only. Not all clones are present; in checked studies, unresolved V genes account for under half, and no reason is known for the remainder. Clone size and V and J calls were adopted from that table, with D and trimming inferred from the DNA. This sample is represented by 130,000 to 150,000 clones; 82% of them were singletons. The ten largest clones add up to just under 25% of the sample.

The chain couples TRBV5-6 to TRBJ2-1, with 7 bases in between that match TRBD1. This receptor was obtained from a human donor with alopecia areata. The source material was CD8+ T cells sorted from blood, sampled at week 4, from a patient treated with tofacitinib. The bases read TGTGCCAGCAGCTTGGGCAACAGGGGCAATGAGCAGTTCTTC. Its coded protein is CASSLGNRGNEQFF.